This TCR beta chain is from a study of blood T cell repertoires in COVID-19. Study as a whole: The United States, Italy and Spain supplied acute and convalescent COVID-19 samples. The analysed material was cDNA or gDNA that came from T cells, B-cell-depleted T cells, or PBMCs.

Trimming took 3 bases from V and 1 from J, leaving 9 bases between them. CDR3 length: 14 residues. Germline V gene data show CDR1 as SGHTA and CDR2 as FQGTGA. Authors' analysis steps: Counts of nucleated cells, estimated from reference gene primer amplification, were obtained. Sequenced by immunoSEQ multiplex PCR; TCRdb stores in-frame clones only, minus some. The V and J calls and the clone size are those of that table, but D and trimming were determined from the DNA. Of 100,000 to 150,000 clones listed, more than 85% are singletons. Seattle participants joined during active infection and were tracked over time.

The clonotype was recovered from a man between 60 and 70 years old with COVID-19, enrolled during active disease. The gene calls are TRBV7-3 and TRBJ1-1; D gene unclear. The sequenced sample consisted of peripheral blood. The CDR3 DNA reads TGTGCCAGCAGCTTTGGGCACTCGAACACTGAAGCTTTCTTT. Translating gives CASSFGHSNTEAFF.